Included here is one TCR beta chain sequence, with context. This entry belongs to a study of blood T cell repertoires in COVID-19. Study context: COVID-19 samples collected from the United States, Italy and Spain covered acute and convalescent phases. Sample material is recorded as cDNA or gDNA derived from T cells, B-cell-depleted T cells, or PBMCs.

The germline gives CDR1 DFQATT, CDR2 SNEGSKA (reference sequence). V was pared by 6 bases and J by 4 bases, with 9 bases between. CDR3 size: 11 residues. Original analysis: Scientists estimated how many nucleated cells there were by amplifying reference gene primers. Sequencing used immunoSEQ multiplex PCR; TCRdb keeps in-frame clones, though not all of them. V and J calls and clone size are as listed in that table; D and trimming were resolved from the DNA. The repertoire holds fewer than 200,000 clones, with 60% to 80% as singletons. The chain uses TRBV20-1 and TRBJ1-1; D possibly corresponds to TRBD1 (5 bases). Specimen: peripheral blood. The sequence came from a woman in her seventies with acute or convalescent COVID-19. Here the CDR3 reads CSAEQGTEAFF. DNA of the CDR3: TGCAGTGCCGAGCAGGGCACTGAAGCTTTCTTT.